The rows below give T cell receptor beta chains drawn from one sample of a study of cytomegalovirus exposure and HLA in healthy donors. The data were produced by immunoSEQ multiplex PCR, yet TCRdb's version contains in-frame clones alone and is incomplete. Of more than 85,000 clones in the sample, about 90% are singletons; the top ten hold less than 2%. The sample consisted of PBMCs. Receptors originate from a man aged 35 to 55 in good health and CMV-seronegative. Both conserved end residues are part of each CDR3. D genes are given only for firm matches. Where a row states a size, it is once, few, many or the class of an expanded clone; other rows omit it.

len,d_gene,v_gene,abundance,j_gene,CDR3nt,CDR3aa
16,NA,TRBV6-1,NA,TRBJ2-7,TGTGCCAGCAGTGGAAGCGAGAGGACAGCATCCTACGAGCAGTACTTC,CASSGSERTASYEQYF
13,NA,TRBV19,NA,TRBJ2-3,TGTGCCAGTAGTCTTGCGGGGACAGATACGCAGTATTTT,CASSLAGTDTQYF
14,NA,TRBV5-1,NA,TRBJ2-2,TGCGCCAGCAGGGTGGAGCCAGACACCGGGGAGCTGTTTTTT,CASRVEPDTGELFF
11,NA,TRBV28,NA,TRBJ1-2,TGTGCCAGCAGTTTGCGGGGAGGCTACACCTTC,CASSLRGGYTF
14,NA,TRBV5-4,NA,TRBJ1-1,TGTGCCAGCAGCTACCCCGGGGGTAACACTGAAGCTTTCTTT,CASSYPGGNTEAFF
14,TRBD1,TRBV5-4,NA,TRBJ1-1,TGTGCCAGCAGCGCCGGACAGGGGGACACTGAAGCTTTCTTT,CASSAGQGDTEAFF
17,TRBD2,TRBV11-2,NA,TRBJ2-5,TGTGCCAGCAGCTTGCTACTAGCGGGGAATCCTATGGAGACCCAGTACTTC,CASSLLLAGNPMETQYF
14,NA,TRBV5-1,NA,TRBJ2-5,TGCGCCAGCAGCTTGGTGGAGGGGGCGGAGACCCAGTACTTC,CASSLVEGAETQYF
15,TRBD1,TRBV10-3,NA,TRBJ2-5,TGTGCCATCAGTGGAATGACAGGGGGCCAGGAGACCCAGTACTTC,CAISGMTGGQETQYF
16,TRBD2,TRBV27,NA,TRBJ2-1,TGTGCCAGCAGTTCGATAGCGGGGGCCCGAGTCGAAGAGCAGTTCTTC,CASSSIAGARVEEQFF
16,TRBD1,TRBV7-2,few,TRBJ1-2,TGTGCCAGCAGCGGTCAGGGCCCCGGGACAGTCTATGGCTACACCTTC,CASSGQGPGTVYGYTF
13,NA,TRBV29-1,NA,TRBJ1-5,TGCAGCGTTGGTACAGGGAGCAATCAGCCCCAGCATTTT,CSVGTGSNQPQHF
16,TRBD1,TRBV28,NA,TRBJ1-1,TGTGCCAGCAGCCGGATAGGGGGCAAGTTTGGCACTGAAGCTTTCTTT,CASSRIGGKFGTEAFF
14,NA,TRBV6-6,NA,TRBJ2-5,TGTGCCAGCAGCCCTGGACTACGCCAAGAGACCCAGTACTTC,CASSPGLRQETQYF
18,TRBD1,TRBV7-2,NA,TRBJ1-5,TGTGCCAGCAGCCATACCTCGACAGGGACCCCTAGCAATCAGCCCCAGCATTTT,CASSHTSTGTPSNQPQHF